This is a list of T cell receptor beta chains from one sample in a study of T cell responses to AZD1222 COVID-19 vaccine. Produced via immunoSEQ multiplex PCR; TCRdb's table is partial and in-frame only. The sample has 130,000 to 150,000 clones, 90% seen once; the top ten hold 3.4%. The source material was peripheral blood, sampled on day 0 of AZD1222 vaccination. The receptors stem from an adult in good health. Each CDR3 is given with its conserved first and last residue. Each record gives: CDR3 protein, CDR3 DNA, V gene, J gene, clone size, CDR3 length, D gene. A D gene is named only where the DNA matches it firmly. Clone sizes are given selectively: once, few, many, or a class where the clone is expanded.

CDR3aa: CASSATGAAKNIQYF; CDR3nt: TGTGCCAGCAGTGCGACAGGGGCGGCCAAAAACATTCAGTACTTC; v_gene: TRBV28; j_gene: TRBJ2-4; abundance: -; len: 15; d_gene: TRBD1
CDR3aa: CASSPTSADPKNIQYF; CDR3nt: TGTGCCAGCAGCCCCACTAGCGCGGATCCCAAAAACATTCAGTACTTC; v_gene: TRBV5-4; j_gene: TRBJ2-4; abundance: -; len: 16; d_gene: TRBD2
CDR3aa: CASSPGGGHTEAFF; CDR3nt: TGTGCCAGCTCACCCGGGGGAGGGCACACTGAAGCTTTCTTT; v_gene: TRBV18; j_gene: TRBJ1-1; abundance: -; len: 14; d_gene: -
CDR3aa: CASSELHWGGTAKRQETQYF; CDR3nt: TGTGCCAGCAGTGAATTACACTGGGGGGGGACAGCAAAGAGACAAGAGACCCAGTACTTC; v_gene: TRBV6-1; j_gene: TRBJ2-5; abundance: -; len: 20; d_gene: -
CDR3aa: CASSIPGGAGYGYTF; CDR3nt: TGTGCCAGTAGTATACCAGGAGGGGCCGGATATGGCTACACCTTC; v_gene: TRBV19; j_gene: TRBJ1-2; abundance: -; len: 15; d_gene: -
CDR3aa: CASSYTTGTGSPLHF; CDR3nt: TGTGCCAGCAGTTACACGACAGGGACGGGTTCACCCCTCCACTTT; v_gene: TRBV6-5; j_gene: TRBJ1-6; abundance: -; len: 15; d_gene: TRBD1
CDR3aa: CASSLGGLAGGSYQFF; CDR3nt: TGTGCCAGCAGCTTAGGAGGGTTAGCGGGGGGATCGTATCAGTTCTTC; v_gene: TRBV7-9; j_gene: TRBJ2-1; abundance: -; len: 16; d_gene: TRBD2
CDR3aa: CASSRTTSGIYEQYF; CDR3nt: TGTGCCAGCAGCCGCACGACTAGCGGGATTTACGAGCAGTACTTC; v_gene: TRBV5-6; j_gene: TRBJ2-7; abundance: -; len: 15; d_gene: TRBD2
CDR3aa: CASSLRGNNEKLFF; CDR3nt: TGCGCCAGCAGCTTGCGGGGAAATAATGAAAAACTGTTTTTT; v_gene: TRBV5-1; j_gene: TRBJ1-4; abundance: -; len: 14; d_gene: -
CDR3aa: CASSFKRTVTNTGELFF; CDR3nt: TGTGCCAGCAGCTTCAAAAGGACCGTTACAAACACCGGGGAGCTGTTTTTT; v_gene: TRBV11-2; j_gene: TRBJ2-2; abundance: -; len: 17; d_gene: -
CDR3aa: CASSLTGNTEAFF; CDR3nt: TGTGCCAGCAGCCTGACAGGGAACACTGAAGCTTTCTTT; v_gene: TRBV5-6; j_gene: TRBJ1-1; abundance: -; len: 13; d_gene: -
CDR3aa: CASSFPQLAGNTDTQYF; CDR3nt: TGCGCCAGCAGCTTCCCCCAACTAGCGGGAAACACAGATACGCAGTATTTT; v_gene: TRBV5-1; j_gene: TRBJ2-3; abundance: -; len: 17; d_gene: TRBD2
CDR3aa: CASSLAGANVLTF; CDR3nt: TGTGCCAGCAGCCTCGCTGGGGCCAACGTCCTGACTTTC; v_gene: TRBV11-2; j_gene: TRBJ2-6; abundance: -; len: 13; d_gene: -
CDR3aa: CAWSVRGISGNTIYF; CDR3nt: TGTGCCTGGAGTGTAAGGGGGATCTCTGGAAACACCATATATTTT; v_gene: TRBV30; j_gene: TRBJ1-3; abundance: -; len: 15; d_gene: -
CDR3aa: CASSPLPDRAGYEKLFF; CDR3nt: TGTGCCAGCTCACCCCTTCCAGACAGGGCCGGGTATGAAAAACTGTTTTTT; v_gene: TRBV18; j_gene: TRBJ1-4; abundance: few; len: 17; d_gene: TRBD1
CDR3aa: CASSQEAPLNTEAFF; CDR3nt: TGCGCCAGCAGCCAAGAAGCGCCGTTGAACACTGAAGCTTTCTTT; v_gene: TRBV4-3; j_gene: TRBJ1-1; abundance: -; len: 15; d_gene: -
CDR3aa: CASSQGPPANNEQFF; CDR3nt: TGTGCCAGTAGCCAGGGACCCCCGGCCAACAATGAGCAGTTCTTC; v_gene: TRBV19; j_gene: TRBJ2-1; abundance: -; len: 15; d_gene: -
CDR3aa: CASSRAVGGGAGEQFF; CDR3nt: TGTGCCAGCAGCCGCGCCGTTGGCGGGGGGGCCGGGGAGCAGTTCTTC; v_gene: TRBV4-2; j_gene: TRBJ2-1; abundance: -; len: 16; d_gene: TRBD2
CDR3aa: CASSFVGYREDTQYF; CDR3nt: TGTGCCAGCAGCTTCGTAGGGTATCGGGAAGATACGCAGTATTTT; v_gene: TRBV11-2; j_gene: TRBJ2-3; abundance: -; len: 15; d_gene: -
CDR3aa: CASSGNTEAFF; CDR3nt: TGTGCCAGCTCAGGGAACACTGAAGCTTTCTTT; v_gene: TRBV6-5; j_gene: TRBJ1-1; abundance: -; len: 11; d_gene: -
CDR3aa: CASSQGQGWFNTEAFF; CDR3nt: TGTGCCAGCAGCCAGGGACAGGGATGGTTCAACACTGAAGCTTTCTTT; v_gene: TRBV7-6; j_gene: TRBJ1-1; abundance: -; len: 16; d_gene: TRBD1
CDR3aa: CASSLAISRQQGNTIYF; CDR3nt: TGTGCCAGCAGCTTAGCGATAAGCCGCCAACAGGGAAACACCATATATTTT; v_gene: TRBV7-2; j_gene: TRBJ1-3; abundance: -; len: 17; d_gene: -
CDR3aa: CASSIDPTGGGQHF; CDR3nt: TGTGCCAGTAGTATAGATCCAACAGGGGGTGGCCAGCATTTT; v_gene: TRBV19; j_gene: TRBJ1-5; abundance: -; len: 14; d_gene: TRBD1
CDR3aa: CASSLGPGGPEQPQHF; CDR3nt: TGCGCCAGCAGCTTGGGCCCAGGGGGGCCGGAGCAGCCCCAGCATTTT; v_gene: TRBV5-1; j_gene: TRBJ1-5; abundance: -; len: 16; d_gene: TRBD1
CDR3aa: CASSTTGTGMNEQFF; CDR3nt: TGTGCCAGCAGCACGACCGGGACAGGGATGAATGAGCAGTTCTTC; v_gene: TRBV3-1/TRBV3-2; j_gene: TRBJ2-1; abundance: -; len: 15; d_gene: TRBD1
CDR3aa: CASSPSAEANTGELFF; CDR3nt: TGTGCCAGCAGCCCTTCGGCAGAGGCGAACACCGGGGAGCTGTTTTTT; v_gene: TRBV5-6; j_gene: TRBJ2-2; abundance: -; len: 16; d_gene: -
CDR3aa: CASSLTYEQYF; CDR3nt: TGTGCCAGCAGCCTAACCTACGAGCAGTACTTC; v_gene: TRBV5-4; j_gene: TRBJ2-7; abundance: -; len: 11; d_gene: -
CDR3aa: CASSLAGAGSYNEQFF; CDR3nt: TGTGCCAGCAGCTTAGCTGGTGCGGGGTCCTACAATGAGCAGTTCTTC; v_gene: TRBV7-2; j_gene: TRBJ2-1; abundance: -; len: 16; d_gene: -